The 17 T cell receptor beta chains in this list originate from one sample, sequenced in a study of cytomegalovirus exposure and HLA in healthy donors. Use of 60 Vbeta and 13 Jbeta primers characterized the PCR. Measured with immunoSEQ multiplex PCR; TCRdb has only the in-frame clones, and not every one. The sample includes more than 100,000 clones, around 78% of them seen just once. Material for sequencing was PBMCs. The source is a female donor in good health and CMV-seropositive.

CDR3 in DNA: TGTGCCAGCAGCTTTACTAGCGGGGGACTCTACGAGCAGTACTTC. This sequence encodes CASSFTSGGLYEQYF. The chain is built from TRBV7-3 and TRBJ2-7, with TRBD2 matching 11 bases. V shed 3 bases and J 3 bases; nucleotides not matched to a gene: 4. From germline, CDR1 is SGHTA and CDR2 FQGTGA. The CDR3 has 15 amino acids.

Judged by abundance, this clone is medium-sized. The chain uses TRBV19 and TRBJ2-1, with TRBD1 as a possible D gene (5 bases). Per germline, CDR1 LNHDA and CDR2 SQIVND (reference sequence). The V end was cut by 5 bases, the J end by 4 bases, with 12 bases between. The CDR3 contains 14 residues. CDR3 coding DNA: TGTGCCAGTAGTCATCAGGGTTGGTACAATGAGCAGTTCTTC. Its translation: CASSHQGWYNEQFF.

This clone was observed a handful of times. The chain combines TRBV7-9 with TRBJ2-1, with 13 positions matching TRBD2. Germline V gene lookup returns CDR1 SEHNR and CDR2 FQNEAQ (reference sequence). There are 16 residues in the CDR3. The junction had 4 bases not matched to a gene; V was cut back by 2 bases and J by 6 bases. Here the CDR3 reads CASSLTSGRAGNEQFF. The CDR3 DNA reads as TGTGCCAGCAGCTTAACTAGCGGGAGGGCCGGCAATGAGCAGTTCTTC. Combining the CDR3 with reference TRBV7-9 and TRBJ2-1 gives the whole variable domain DTGVSQNPRHKITKRGQNVTFRCDPISEHNRLYWYRQTLGQGPEFLTYFQNEAQLEKSRLLSDRFSAERPKGSFSTLEIQRTEQGDSAMYLCASSLTSGRAGNEQFFGPGTRLTVL.

The rearrangement joins TRBV5-6 to TRBJ1-2, with D maybe TRBD1 (6 bases). The CDR3 consists of 14 residues. Trimming removed 1 base from V and 2 bases from J, with 9 bases in between. Germline V gives CDR1 SGHDT, CDR2 YYEEEE. CDR3 nucleotides: TGTGCCAGCAGCTTGAGGCAGGGGAACTATGGCTACACCTTC. It specifies CASSLRQGNYGYTF.

The DNA of the CDR3 is TGTGCCAGCAGTGACTCTAGCGGGAGTGGGACAGATACGCAGTATTTT. Translated, it gives CASSDSSGSGTDTQYF. J is TRBJ2-3 and V is TRBV6-4, with TRBD2 matching 9 bases. The CDR3 has 16 residues. The V gene's germline CDR1 is MRHNA and CDR2 SNTAGT. Losses at the gene ends were 0 bases for V and 3 bases for J; bases not matched to a gene: 4.

The chain has TRBV28 and TRBJ1-2; D is unclear. This CDR3 is built from 13 residues. The germline V and J ends were trimmed by 6 bases and 1 base, with 9 bases remaining between them. Germline assignment: CDR1 MDHEN and CDR2 SYDVKM. The CDR3 is CASSPGGNYGYTF. For the CDR3, the DNA is TGTGCCAGCAGCCCAGGAGGTAACTATGGCTACACCTTC.

This chain connects TRBV2 to TRBJ1-3; D perhaps matches TRBD1 (6 bases). CDR1 and CDR2 (germline): SNHLY, FYNNEI. Trimming left V 7 bases short and J 6 bases short, with 13 bases between. This CDR3 is 13 amino acids long. CDR3 loop: CASTPDRENTIYF. As DNA, the CDR3 is TGTGCCAGCACCCCGGACAGAGAAAACACCATATATTTT. Looking up the rest from reference TRBV2 and TRBJ1-3 gives the full variable domain: EPEVTQTPSHQVTQMGQEVILRCVPISNHLYFYWYRQILGQKVEFLVSFYNNEISEKSEIFDDQFSVERPDGSNFTLKIRSTKLEDSAMYFCASTPDRENTIYFGEGSWLTVV.

V and J are TRBV5-1 and TRBJ1-1; 11 nucleotides agree with TRBD1. Germline V gives CDR1 SGHRS, CDR2 YFSETQ. With 4 bases clipped from V and 7 bases from J, the junction kept 6 bases outside the gene matches. The CDR3 spans 14 residues. CDR3 DNA: TGCGCCAGCAGCCGGACAGGGGGCGCGGGTGAAGCTTTCTTT. Translation: CASSRTGGAGEAFF.

This clone was observed a few times. The chain recombines TRBV11-3 with TRBJ2-1; D is perhaps TRBD1 (6 bases). The CDR3 has 15 amino acids. CDR1 and CDR2 (germline): SGHNT, YENEEA. Trimming took off 4 bases at V and 5 bases at J, with 15 bases between the two ends. CDR3 amino acids: CASSSYRVRDNEQFF. CDR3 DNA sequence: TGTGCCAGCAGCTCCTACAGGGTACGAGACAATGAGCAGTTCTTC.

Regarding this clone: The germline gene is not matched at one end of the junction; a read error may be the cause. The rearrangement uses TRBV11-2 and TRBJ2-7, with D hard to call. The CDR3 totals 15 residues. The germline V gene has CDR1 SGHAT and CDR2 FQNNGV. The CDR3, as DNA: TGTGCCAGCAGTCCCCCAACCCGTAACTCCCACGAGCAGTACTTC. This gives the protein CASSPPTRNSHEQYF. Combining the CDR3 with reference TRBV11-2 and TRBJ2-7 gives the whole variable domain EAGVAQSPRYKIIEKRQSVAFWCNPISGHATLYWYQQILGQGPKLLIQFQNNGVVDDSQLPKDRFSAERLKGVDSTLKIQPAKLEDSAVYLCASSPPTRNSHEQYFGPGTRLTVT.

CDR3 DNA sequence: TGTGCCAGCAGTGATCGAGCGGGGGGGCACAATGAGCAGTTCTTC. Translation: CASSDRAGGHNEQFF. This chain joins TRBV6-4 and TRBJ2-1, with 10 bases fitting TRBD2. The junction had 4 bases not matched to a gene; V was cut back by 3 bases and J by 5 bases. This CDR3 is 15 amino acids long. Germline V gene sequence: CDR1 MRHNA, CDR2 SNTAGT.

The chain uses TRBV14 and TRBJ2-3, with D possibly being TRBD2 (5 bases). Between the trimmed V and J ends, which lost 5 bases and 11 bases, there was a span of 14 bases. Germline-derived CDR1 and CDR2 are SGHDN and FVKESK. This CDR3 spans 12 amino acids. As DNA, the CDR3 is TGTGCCAGCAGCAACTGGGGAGAGGTGCAGTATTTT. Translation gives CASSNWGEVQYF.

CDR3 loop: CASGEETQYF. The CDR3 DNA reads as TGTGCCAGTGGTGAGGAGACCCAGTACTTC. The chain joins TRBV19 to TRBJ2-5; D remains unclear. CDR1 and CDR2 from the germline V gene are LNHDA and SQIVND (reference sequence). This CDR3 contains 10 residues. The V end lost 8 bases, the J end lost 5 bases, and 6 bases lay between the germline ends.

The V call is TRBV7-9, the J call TRBJ1-1; D unclear. Looked up from germline, CDR1 is SEHNR and CDR2 is FQNEAQ (reference sequence). The CDR3 runs 14 residues. Trimming pared 5 bases from V and 5 bases from J, leaving 15 bases between. CDR3 protein: CASSPGLSATEAFF. The CDR3 coding sequence is TGTGCCAGCAGCCCGGGATTGTCGGCGACTGAAGCTTTCTTT.

This clone has a single count. The chain employs TRBV7-9 and TRBJ2-7, with 7 bases lining up with TRBD1. The CDR3 loop spans 15 amino acids. CDR1 and CDR2 from the germline V gene are SEHNR and FQNEAQ (reference sequence). The V gene end was trimmed by 4 bases and the J gene end by 5 bases; junction bases not matched to a gene: 11. This CDR3 is CASSYDGDRGNEQYF. CDR3 DNA: TGTGCCAGCAGCTACGATGGGGACAGAGGCAACGAGCAGTACTTC. Variable domain in full (rest from reference TRBV7-9 and TRBJ2-7): DTGVSQNPRHKITKRGQNVTFRCDPISEHNRLYWYRQTLGQGPEFLTYFQNEAQLEKSRLLSDRFSAERPKGSFSTLEIQRTEQGDSAMYLCASSYDGDRGNEQYFGPGTRLTVT.

The V call is TRBV5-6, the J call TRBJ2-2; TRBD1 matches 12 bases. CDR3 length: 15 residues. Germline CDR1 reads SGHDT; CDR2 reads YYEEEE. After removal of 4 bases from V and 4 bases from J, the junction contained 2 bases not matched to a gene. CDR3 protein: CASSGDRGLTGELFF. As DNA, the CDR3 is TGTGCCAGCAGCGGGGACAGGGGGCTCACCGGGGAGCTGTTTTTT. Drawing the rest from reference TRBV5-6 and TRBJ2-2, the complete variable domain is DAGVTQSPTHLIKTRGQQVTLRCSPKSGHDTVSWYQQALGQGPQFIFQYYEEEERQRGNFPDRFSGHQFPNYSSELNVNALLLGDSALYLCASSGDRGLTGELFFGEGSRLTVL.

The V gene is TRBV7-6, the J gene TRBJ2-5, with 12 positions matching TRBD2. This CDR3 spans 17 amino acids. Trimming cost V 1 base and J 5 bases; bases outside gene matches: 8. In germline, CDR1 is SGHVS, CDR2 FNYEAQ. The CDR3 sequence: CASSLVSSGGAWETQYF. The DNA of the CDR3 is TGTGCCAGCAGCTTAGTGTCTAGCGGGGGGGCCTGGGAGACCCAGTACTTC.